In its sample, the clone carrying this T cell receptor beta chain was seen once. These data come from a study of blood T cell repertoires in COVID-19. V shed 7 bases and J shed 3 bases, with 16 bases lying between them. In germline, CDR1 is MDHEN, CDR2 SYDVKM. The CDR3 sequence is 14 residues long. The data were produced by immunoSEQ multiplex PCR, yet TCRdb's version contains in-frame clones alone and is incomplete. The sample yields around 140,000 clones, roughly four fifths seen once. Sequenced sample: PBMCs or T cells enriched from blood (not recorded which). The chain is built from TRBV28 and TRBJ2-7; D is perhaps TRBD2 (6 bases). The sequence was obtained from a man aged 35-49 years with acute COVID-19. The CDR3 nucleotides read TGTGCCAGCACCCGAGGAGGGGATTTCTACGAGCAGTACTTC. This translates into CASTRGGDFYEQYF.